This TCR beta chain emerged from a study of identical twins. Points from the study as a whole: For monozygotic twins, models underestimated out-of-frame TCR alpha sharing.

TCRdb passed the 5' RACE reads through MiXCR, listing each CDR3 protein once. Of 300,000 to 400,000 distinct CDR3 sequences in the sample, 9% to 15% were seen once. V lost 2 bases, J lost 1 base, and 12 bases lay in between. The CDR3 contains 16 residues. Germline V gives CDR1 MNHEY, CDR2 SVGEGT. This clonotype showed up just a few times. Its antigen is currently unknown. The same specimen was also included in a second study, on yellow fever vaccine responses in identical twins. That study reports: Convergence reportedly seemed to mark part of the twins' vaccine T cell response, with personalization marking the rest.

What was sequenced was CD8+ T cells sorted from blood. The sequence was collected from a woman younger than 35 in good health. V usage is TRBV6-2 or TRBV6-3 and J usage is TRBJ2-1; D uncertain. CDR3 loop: CASSYHPSGSYNEQFF. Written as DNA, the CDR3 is TGTGCCAGCAGTTACCACCCTAGTGGGTCCTACAATGAGCAGTTCTTC.